This T cell receptor beta chain was recovered during a study of OX40 agonist ivuxolimab in advanced cancers. Study context: Patients receiving dose escalation had hepatocellular carcinoma, melanoma, renal cell or head and neck cancer.

The study's findings and limits: Normalized expansion of T-cell clones was also low for some nonresponders.

Germline V gene sequence: CDR1 SGDLS, CDR2 YYNGEE. Germline trimming cut 4 bases from V and 2 bases from J; bases unmatched to any gene: 5. The CDR3 runs 15 residues. Autoimmune disease history or systemic immunosuppression excluded patients. With baseline, cycle 4 day 1, and cycle 7 day 1 as timepoints, blood was sampled. Measured with immunoSEQ multiplex PCR; TCRdb has only the in-frame clones, and not every one. The table shows fewer than 80,000 clones, with about 90% occurring only once. Note on this clone: No antigen is known for it.

This chain uses TRBV9 with TRBJ2-2; 7 bases map to TRBD1. The sequence derives from an adult with an advanced solid tumor such as melanoma, head and neck, liver or kidney cancer. Sequencing used CD4+ or CD8+ T cells sorted from blood, obtained in a trial of the OX40 agonist ivuxolimab. The CDR3 region has the DNA TGTGCCAGCAGCTGGGACAGCGCTAACACCGGGGAGCTGTTTTTT. Encoded protein: CASSWDSANTGELFF.